The rows below give T cell receptor beta chains drawn from one sample of a study of shared clonotypes between healthy human individuals. The assay was immunoSEQ multiplex PCR, and TCRdb's table has in-frame clones only and misses some. The top ten hold under 2% of the sample, which has about 2.2 million clones, approximately 92% seen once. Sequencing was performed on naive CD8+ T cells from PBMCs. The receptors were gathered from a man aged 18 to 30 in good health. Some clones in this sample may be carry-over from other donors' samples. Each CDR3 is given with its conserved first and last residue. D genes are given only for firm matches. Clone size is stated in some rows and not others, as once, few, many or a class when expanded.

NA	TRBV27	NA	TRBJ1-6	TGTGCCAGCGCGGAAAAGCAGGGCACCGGGGTCTCACCCCTCCACTTT	CASAEKQGTGVSPLHF
NA	TRBV6-5	NA	TRBJ1-1	TGTGCCAGCAGTTACTCCCAGTTGAACACTGAAGCTTTCTTT	CASSYSQLNTEAFF
NA	TRBV6-5	NA	TRBJ2-5	TGTGCCAGCAGCCTAGGACAGTTCGAGTACTTC	CASSLGQFEYF
NA	TRBV2	NA	TRBJ2-1	TGTGCCTCCCACCCGGGTCCTGAAAGCGAGCAGTTCTTC	CASHPGPESEQFF
NA	TRBV7-9	NA	TRBJ2-3	TGTGCCAGCAGCTTACCCCTAAGGACTCCTGGGCCGGTCACAGATACGCAGTATTTT	CASSLPLRTPGPVTDTQYF
NA	TRBV6-6	TRBD1	TRBJ1-5	TGTGCCAGCAGTTTGGACAGGGGGGGTGGGTCCCAGCATTTT	CASSLDRGGGSQHF
NA	TRBV6-5	NA	TRBJ2-2	TGTGCCAGCAGTCTAACAGTGCCTGGTGCCGGGGAGCTGTTTTTT	CASSLTVPGAGELFF
NA	TRBV29-1	NA	TRBJ1-5	TGCAGCGCCTTGACAGGCAACAATCAGCCCCAGCATTTT	CSALTGNNQPQHF
NA	TRBV14	TRBD1	TRBJ2-7	TGTGCCAGCAGCCAAGGGGACAGCTACGAGCAGTACTTC	CASSQGDSYEQYF
NA	TRBV2	TRBD1	TRBJ2-7	TGTGCCAGCAGAAACGACAGGGGGAAAACCTACGAGCAGTACTTC	CASRNDRGKTYEQYF
NA	TRBV27	NA	TRBJ1-2	TGTGCCAGCAGTCCCCTTTTGACCCCACTCTACACCTTC	CASSPLLTPLYTF
NA	TRBV10-1	NA	TRBJ1-5	TGCGCCAGCAGTGACCTCCCGAGAGGGCCGTCGGAGCCCCAGCATTTT	CASSDLPRGPSEPQHF
NA	TRBV28	NA	TRBJ1-2	TGTGCCAGCAGTCTCAGGACAGACTATGGCTACACCTTC	CASSLRTDYGYTF
NA	TRBV6-1	NA	TRBJ2-1	TGTGCCAGCAGTGAAGGAGCTGGGGACCGGCGGTACAATGAGCAGTTCTTC	CASSEGAGDRRYNEQFF
NA	TRBV7-9	NA	TRBJ1-1	TGTGCCAGCAGCCGACCGGGACACCTGAACACTGAAGCTTTCTTT	CASSRPGHLNTEAFF
NA	TRBV4-1	NA	TRBJ2-7	TGCGCCAGCAGCCCACCCAGCCCTTACGAGCAGTACTTC	CASSPPSPYEQYF
NA	TRBV27	TRBD1	TRBJ2-5	TGTGCCAGCAGTACCCTTGACAGGGAGGAGACCCAGTACTTC	CASSTLDREETQYF
NA	TRBV28	NA	TRBJ2-3	TGTGCCAGCACCAACCAAGGGGATACGCAGTATTTT	CASTNQGDTQYF
NA	TRBV10-3	NA	TRBJ2-5	TGTGCCATCAGTGAGGACATCCAAGAGACCCAGTACTTC	CAISEDIQETQYF
NA	TRBV29-1	NA	TRBJ2-3	TGCAGCGTAGACACAGGGAGGAGCACAGATACGCAGTATTTT	CSVDTGRSTDTQYF
NA	TRBV14	TRBD2	TRBJ2-2	TGTGCCAGCAGCCAAGAATTAACTAGCGGTACCGGGGAGCTGTTTTTT	CASSQELTSGTGELFF
NA	TRBV6-5	TRBD1	TRBJ2-7	TGTGCCAGCAGTTACTCGGGGACAGGCTCCTACGAGCAGTACTTC	CASSYSGTGSYEQYF
NA	TRBV9	TRBD2	TRBJ2-3	TGTGCCAGCAGCGTAGCTACACTAGCGGGAGGAGCAGATACGCAGTATTTT	CASSVATLAGGADTQYF
NA	TRBV27	TRBD2	TRBJ2-2	TGTGCCAGCAGTTCCCCCGGGACTAGCGGTAACACCGGGGAGCTGTTTTTT	CASSSPGTSGNTGELFF
NA	TRBV30	NA	TRBJ1-1	TGTGCCTGGAGTATTGGGGGCACTGAAGCTTTCTTT	CAWSIGGTEAFF
NA	TRBV9	TRBD2	TRBJ2-7	TGTGCCAGCAGCGTCGGGCGGACTAGCGTCTACGAGCAGTACTTC	CASSVGRTSVYEQYF
NA	TRBV7-8	NA	TRBJ2-3	TGTGCCAGCAGCTTATCGGCGGTCCCAGATACGCAGTATTTT	CASSLSAVPDTQYF
NA	TRBV6-1	NA	TRBJ2-1	TGTGCCAGCAGTGAACCAGGGCTCGGGACGGGATACAATGAGCAGTTCTTC	CASSEPGLGTGYNEQFF
NA	TRBV11-2	NA	TRBJ2-6	TGTGCCAGCAGCCCAGACTCTGGGGCCAACGTCCTGACTTTC	CASSPDSGANVLTF
NA	TRBV6-5	TRBD1	TRBJ2-7	TGTGCCAGCAGGCCGGGACAGGGGAGGTCCTACGAGCAGTACTTC	CASRPGQGRSYEQYF
NA	TRBV28	TRBD1	TRBJ1-1	TGTGCCAGCAGCATCAACAGGGGGCCAACTGAAGCTTTCTTT	CASSINRGPTEAFF
NA	TRBV29-1	TRBD1	TRBJ2-5	TGCAGCGTTGAATCGATTCGGGACAGGGGTGGGGAGACCCAGTACTTC	CSVESIRDRGGETQYF
NA	TRBV27	NA	TRBJ1-1	TGTGCCAGCAGTTTATTGTTGGGGTACAGTGAAGCTTTCTTT	CASSLLLGYSEAFF
NA	TRBV28	TRBD1	TRBJ2-3	TGTGCCAGCAGCTCCCCTGACAGGGACGCTAGCACAGATACGCAGTATTTT	CASSSPDRDASTDTQYF
NA	TRBV7-9	NA	TRBJ2-4	TGTGCCAGCAGCTTAGAGCTAGCCAAAAACATTCAGTACTTC	CASSLELAKNIQYF
NA	TRBV7-9	NA	TRBJ1-5	TGTGCCAGCAGCTTACTTAAGTTCAATCAGCCCCAGCATTTT	CASSLLKFNQPQHF
NA	TRBV29-1	NA	TRBJ2-7	TGCAGCGTTTGGGCAGGGAAAGGCTACGAGCAGTACTTC	CSVWAGKGYEQYF
NA	TRBV27	TRBD2	TRBJ2-1	TGTGCCAGCACTCCGGGAACTAGCGGCTACAATGAGCAGTTCTTC	CASTPGTSGYNEQFF
NA	TRBV15	TRBD1	TRBJ2-1	TGTGCCACCAGCAGAGATCATGAGGGGGCTTATGGCTACAATGAGCAGTTCTTC	CATSRDHEGAYGYNEQFF
NA	TRBV7-9	NA	TRBJ2-6	TGTGCCAGCAGCTTGGGGGGACGGGGTGAAGCCAACGTCCTGACTTTC	CASSLGGRGEANVLTF
NA	TRBV25-1	NA	TRBJ2-5	TGTGCCAGCAGTCGGGAGACCCAGTACTTC	CASSRETQYF
NA	TRBV5-6	NA	TRBJ2-3	TGTGCCAGCAGCTTGGCCTTAGCTAGCGCAAGCACAGATACGCAGTATTTT	CASSLALASASTDTQYF
NA	TRBV7-8	NA	TRBJ2-7	TGTGCCAGCAGCTTGAGGGACTCGAGCTACGAGCAGTACTTC	CASSLRDSSYEQYF
once	TRBV5-1	NA	TRBJ2-7	TGCGCCAGCAGCTCGGGACCTAAGGACTACGAGCAGTACTTC	CASSSGPKDYEQYF
NA	TRBV25-1	NA	TRBJ2-1	TGTGCCAGCAGTGAACGAATCCGAAAGGGGTTCTCCTACAATGAGCAGTTCTTC	CASSERIRKGFSYNEQFF
NA	TRBV7-9	NA	TRBJ2-3	TGTGCCAGCAGCTCCCTTGCGGGACCTAGCACAGATACGCAGTATTTT	CASSSLAGPSTDTQYF
NA	TRBV6-1	NA	TRBJ1-4	TGTGCCAGCAGTGATCAGCTAGCAACTAATGAAAAACTGTTTTTT	CASSDQLATNEKLFF
NA	TRBV14	TRBD1	TRBJ1-1	TGTGCCAGCAGCCAAGAACCAACAGGGGCCACTGAAGCTTTCTTT	CASSQEPTGATEAFF
NA	TRBV19	NA	TRBJ1-2	TGTGCCAGTAGTAATGCGGGGGCGAACTATGGCTACACCTTC	CASSNAGANYGYTF
NA	TRBV27	NA	TRBJ2-7	TGTGCCAGCAGTTTCGCCGGGAGAATATACGAGCAGTACTTC	CASSFAGRIYEQYF
NA	TRBV25-1	NA	TRBJ2-3	TGTGCCAGCAGTGAGCACCTAGGTACACGCACAGATACGCAGTATTTT	CASSEHLGTRTDTQYF